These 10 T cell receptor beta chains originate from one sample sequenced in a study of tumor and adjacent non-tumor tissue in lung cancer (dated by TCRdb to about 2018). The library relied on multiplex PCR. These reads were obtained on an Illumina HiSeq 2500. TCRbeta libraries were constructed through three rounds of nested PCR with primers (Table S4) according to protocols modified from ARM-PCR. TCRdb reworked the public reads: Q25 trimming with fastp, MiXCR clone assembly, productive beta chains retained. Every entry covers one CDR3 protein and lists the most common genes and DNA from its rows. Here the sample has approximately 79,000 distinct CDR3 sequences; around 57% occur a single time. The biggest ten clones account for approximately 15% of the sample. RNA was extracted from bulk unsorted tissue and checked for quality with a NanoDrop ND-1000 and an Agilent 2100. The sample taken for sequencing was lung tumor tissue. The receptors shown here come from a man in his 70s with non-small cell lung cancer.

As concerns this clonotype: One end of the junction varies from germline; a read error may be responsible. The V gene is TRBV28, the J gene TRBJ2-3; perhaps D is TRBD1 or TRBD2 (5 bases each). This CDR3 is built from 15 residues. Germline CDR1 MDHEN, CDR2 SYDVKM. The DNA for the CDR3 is TGTGTCAGCAGTCTAACCGGGACCGTCACAGAAACGCAGTATTTT. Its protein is CVSSLTGTVTETQYF.

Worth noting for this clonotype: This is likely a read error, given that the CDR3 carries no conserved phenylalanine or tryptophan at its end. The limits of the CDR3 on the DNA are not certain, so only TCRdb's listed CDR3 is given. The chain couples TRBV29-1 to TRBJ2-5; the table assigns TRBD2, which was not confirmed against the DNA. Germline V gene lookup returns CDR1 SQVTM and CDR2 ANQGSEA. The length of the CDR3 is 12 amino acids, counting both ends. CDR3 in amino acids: CSGGTPERIEYL.

This chain's CDR3 is CASSYDSGLRNTEAFF. As DNA, the CDR3 is TGTGCCAGCAGTTACGACAGTGGGTTAAGGAACACTGAAGCTTTCTTT. The J gene is TRBJ1-1, the V gene TRBV6-5; TRBD1 might be the D (5 bases). This CDR3 spans 16 amino acids. Germline-derived CDR1 and CDR2 are MNHEY and SVGAGI. Trimming removed 2 bases at V and 1 base at J, with 14 bases between.

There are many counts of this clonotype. CDR3 in DNA: TGCAGCGTTGAAGAGAACCGCGGCTACACCTTC. Translating it yields CSVEENRGYTF. The chain joins TRBV29-1 to TRBJ1-2; no firm D call. The CDR3 loop spans 11 amino acids. The germline V gene encodes CDR1 SQVTM and CDR2 ANQGSEA. V was pared by 0 bases and J by 8 bases, with 7 bases between.

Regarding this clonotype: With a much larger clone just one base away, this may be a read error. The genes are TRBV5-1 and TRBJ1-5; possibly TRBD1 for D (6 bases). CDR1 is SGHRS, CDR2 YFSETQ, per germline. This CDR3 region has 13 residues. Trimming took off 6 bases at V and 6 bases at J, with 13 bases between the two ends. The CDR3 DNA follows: TGCGCCAGCAACGAAGGGGGTGGTCAGCCCCAGCATTTT. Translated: CASNEGGGQPQHF.

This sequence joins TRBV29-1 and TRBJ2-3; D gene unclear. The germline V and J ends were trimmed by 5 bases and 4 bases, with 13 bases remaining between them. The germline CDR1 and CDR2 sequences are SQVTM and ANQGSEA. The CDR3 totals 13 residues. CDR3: CSVLFARADTQYF. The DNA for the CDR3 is TGCAGCGTTCTTTTTGCTAGGGCAGATACGCAGTATTTT.

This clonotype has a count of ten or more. The CDR3 loop is CASTQSGGTEAFF. The DNA of the CDR3 is TGTGCCAGCACCCAATCCGGGGGAACTGAAGCTTTCTTT. This chain connects TRBV7-9 to TRBJ1-1; D may be TRBD1 (5 bases). Looked up from germline, CDR1 is SEHNR and CDR2 is FQNEAQ (reference sequence). V was cut by 7 bases and J by 5 bases, with 14 bases left in between. The length of the CDR3 is 13 residues. Based on the CDR3 plus reference TRBV7-9 and TRBJ1-1, the full variable domain is DTGVSQNPRHKITKRGQNVTFRCDPISEHNRLYWYRQTLGQGPEFLTYFQNEAQLEKSRLLSDRFSAERPKGSFSTLEIQRTEQGDSAMYLCASTQSGGTEAFFGQGTRLTVV.

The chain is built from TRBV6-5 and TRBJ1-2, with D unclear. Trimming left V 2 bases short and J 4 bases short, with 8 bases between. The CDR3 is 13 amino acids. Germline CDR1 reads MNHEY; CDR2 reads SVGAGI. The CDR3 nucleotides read TGTGCCAGCAGTTACCGCGAACCCTATGGCTACACCTTC. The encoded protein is CASSYREPYGYTF.

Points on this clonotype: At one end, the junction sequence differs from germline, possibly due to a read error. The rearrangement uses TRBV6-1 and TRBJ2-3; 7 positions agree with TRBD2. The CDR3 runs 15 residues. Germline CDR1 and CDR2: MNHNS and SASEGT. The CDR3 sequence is CACSEEAGATDMQYF. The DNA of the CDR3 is TGTGCCTGCAGTGAAGAGGCGGGAGCGACTGATATGCAGTATTTT.

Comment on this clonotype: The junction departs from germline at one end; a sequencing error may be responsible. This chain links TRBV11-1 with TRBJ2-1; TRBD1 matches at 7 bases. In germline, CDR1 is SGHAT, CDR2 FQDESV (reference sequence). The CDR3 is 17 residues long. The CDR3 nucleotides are TGTGCCAGCAACTGGTACCCAGGGGGAGTCCCCTACAATGAACAGTTCTTC. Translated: CASNWYPGGVPYNEQFF.